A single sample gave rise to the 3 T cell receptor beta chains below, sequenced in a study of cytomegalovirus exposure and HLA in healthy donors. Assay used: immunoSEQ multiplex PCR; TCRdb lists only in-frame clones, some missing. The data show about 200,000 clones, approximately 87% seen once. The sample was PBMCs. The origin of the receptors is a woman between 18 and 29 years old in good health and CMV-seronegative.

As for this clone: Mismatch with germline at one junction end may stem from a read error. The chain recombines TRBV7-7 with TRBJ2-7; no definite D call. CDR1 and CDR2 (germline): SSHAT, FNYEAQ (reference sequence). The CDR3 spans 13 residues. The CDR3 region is CASSPGPGDEQYF. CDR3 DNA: TGTGCTAGCAGCCCCGGTCCAGGCGACGAGCAGTACTTC.

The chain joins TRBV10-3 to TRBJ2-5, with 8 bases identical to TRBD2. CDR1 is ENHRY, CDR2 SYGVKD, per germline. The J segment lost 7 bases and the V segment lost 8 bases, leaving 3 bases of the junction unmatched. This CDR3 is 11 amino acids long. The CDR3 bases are TGTGCCATCGGGACTAGTGGGACCCAGTACTTC. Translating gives CAIGTSGTQYF.

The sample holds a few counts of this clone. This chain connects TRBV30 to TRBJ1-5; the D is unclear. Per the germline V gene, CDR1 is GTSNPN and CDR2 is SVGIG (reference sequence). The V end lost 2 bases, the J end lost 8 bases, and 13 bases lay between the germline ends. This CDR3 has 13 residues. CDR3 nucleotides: TGTGCCTGGAGTAAAGGAGATAGGGAGCCCCAGCATTTT. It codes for CAWSKGDREPQHF.